Following are 17 T cell receptor beta chains from one sample sequenced in a study of blood T cell repertoires in COVID-19. Generated by immunoSEQ multiplex PCR, the TCRdb table keeps only in-frame clones and is missing some. The repertoire holds 53,000 or so clones, roughly 85% seen once, with approximately 3.8% in the top ten. The sample was peripheral blood. The receptor set was obtained from a man aged 60-69 years with acute or convalescent COVID-19.

This chain links TRBV7-9 with TRBJ1-1, with a possible D match to TRBD1 (5 bases). With 2 bases removed from V and 0 bases from J, the gap between germline ends came to 13 bases. Per germline, CDR1 SEHNR and CDR2 FQNEAQ (reference sequence). The CDR3 covers 16 residues. The CDR3: CASSLSGGSMNTEAFF. The CDR3 DNA is TGTGCCAGCAGCTTAAGCGGGGGGTCCATGAACACTGAAGCTTTCTTT.

The chain couples TRBV2 to TRBJ1-1; possibly TRBD1 for D (6 bases). This CDR3 is built from 12 residues. V was shortened by 10 bases and J by 1 base, with 10 bases between the two germline ends. Germline V CDR1 and CDR2: SNHLY, FYNNEI. CDR3 in DNA: TGTGCCACCCAGGGGACGAACACTGAAGCTTTCTTT. Protein: CATQGTNTEAFF.

The chain couples TRBV4-1 to TRBJ2-5; 7 bases are a match to TRBD1. This CDR3 has 13 residues. Looked up from germline, CDR1 is MGHRA and CDR2 is YSYEKL. V gave up 4 bases and J gave up 2 bases; unmatched junction bases: 1. This CDR3 reads CASSLQGQETQYF. The CDR3 DNA reads TGCGCCAGCAGCCTACAGGGGCAAGAGACCCAGTACTTC.

V and J are TRBV5-1 and TRBJ2-1, with D possibly matching TRBD2 (6 bases). Germline V gene sequence: CDR1 SGHRS, CDR2 YFSETQ. V dropped 2 bases and J dropped 8 bases, with 11 bases sitting between them. The CDR3 has 13 amino acids. The CDR3 coding sequence is TGCGCCAGCAGCTTCGAACCTAGCGATGAGCAGTTCTTC. Residues: CASSFEPSDEQFF.

The gene calls are TRBV7-9 and TRBJ1-5, with D possibly being TRBD1 (5 bases). CDR1 and CDR2 (germline): SEHNR, FQNEAQ (reference sequence). With 1 base removed from V and 2 bases from J, the gap between germline ends came to 15 bases. The CDR3 totals 17 residues. The CDR3 protein is CASSLESRVVGNQPQHF. The CDR3, as DNA: TGTGCCAGCAGCTTAGAGAGCAGGGTGGTAGGCAATCAGCCCCAGCATTTT.

The rearrangement joins TRBV7-9 to TRBJ2-5, with 10 bases lining up with TRBD2. Germline V lookup: CDR1 SEHNR, CDR2 FQNEAQ (reference sequence). V lost 5 bases and J lost 5; bases outside the gene matches: 2. There are 13 residues in the CDR3. For the CDR3, the DNA is TGTGCCAGCAGCCCAGCGGGAGGGGAGACCCAGTACTTC. It translates to CASSPAGGETQYF.

The chain carries TRBV14 and TRBJ2-3, with 9 bases lining up with TRBD1. The trim removed 2 bases at V and 4 bases at J, leaving 4 bases unmatched. This CDR3 is built from 15 residues. The germline CDR1 and CDR2 sequences are SGHDN and FVKESK. This chain's CDR3 is CASSQWTGAADTQYF. The DNA of the CDR3 is TGTGCCAGCAGCCAATGGACAGGGGCAGCAGATACGCAGTATTTT.

The rearrangement links TRBV7-2 to TRBJ2-7, with D tentatively TRBD2 (7 bases). V gave up 2 bases and J gave up 7 bases, with 24 bases separating them. The CDR3 is 17 amino acids. From germline, CDR1 is SGHTA and CDR2 FQGNSA. CDR3 residues: CASSLLGAGAMGGEQYF. CDR3 nucleotides: TGTGCCAGCAGCTTACTGGGCGCAGGGGCTATGGGAGGGGAGCAGTACTTC. Full variable domain (outside the CDR3, taken from reference TRBV7-2 and TRBJ2-7): GAGVSQSPSNKVTEKGKDVELRCDPISGHTALYWYRQSLGQGLEFLIYFQGNSAPDKSGLPSDRFSAERTGGSVSTLTIQRTQQEDSAVYLCASSLLGAGAMGGEQYFGPGTRLTVT.

V is TRBV5-1 and J is TRBJ1-2, with D uncertain. CDR1 and CDR2 (germline): SGHRS, YFSETQ. Trimming shortened V by 0 bases and J by 5 bases, and 5 bases separated the two germline ends. CDR3 size: 12 residues. CDR3 bases: TGCGCCAGCAGCTTGGACCAGTATGGCTACACCTTC. Translated, it gives CASSLDQYGYTF.

The chain employs TRBV3-1 (or the pseudogene TRBV3-2) and TRBJ2-2, with a possible D match to TRBD1 (5 bases). V was cut by 2 bases and J by 6 bases, with 13 bases left in between. The CDR3 consists of 15 residues. Germline CDR1 is LGHDT and CDR2 is YNNKEL (reference sequence). The CDR3: CASSQRQFWPGELFF. For the CDR3, the DNA is TGTGCCAGCAGCCAAAGACAGTTCTGGCCCGGGGAGCTGTTTTTT.

The rearrangement joins TRBV3-1 (or the pseudogene TRBV3-2) to TRBJ1-2; D possibly corresponds to TRBD1 (5 bases). The germline gives CDR1 LGHDT, CDR2 YNNKEL (reference sequence). CDR3 length: 13 residues. Trimming removed 4 bases from V and 2 bases from J, with 8 bases in between. The CDR3 nucleotides read TGTGCCAGCAGCCCCCCAGGGAACTATGGCTACACCTTC. It yields the protein CASSPPGNYGYTF.

The CDR3 region is CASSLQGLNQPQHF. The CDR3, as DNA: TGTGCCAGCAGCTTACAGGGTCTCAATCAGCCCCAGCATTTT. The genes are TRBV7-2 and TRBJ1-5, with D possibly being TRBD1 (5 bases). The CDR3 sequence is 14 residues long. V was pared by 2 bases and J by 3 bases, with 8 bases between. Per germline, CDR1 SGHTA and CDR2 FQGNSA.

The gene calls are TRBV30 and TRBJ2-7, with 11 bases identical to TRBD1. CDR1 is GTSNPN and CDR2 is SVGIG in the germline V gene (reference sequence). The CDR3 is 13 residues long. The V gene end was trimmed by 4 bases and the J gene end by 5 bases; junction bases not matched to a gene: 4. This CDR3 is CAWMGQGGNEQYF. DNA of the CDR3: TGTGCCTGGATGGGACAGGGGGGGAACGAGCAGTACTTC.

The V gene is TRBV27, the J gene TRBJ2-1; the D gene is possibly TRBD2 (6 bases). CDR1 and CDR2 from the germline V gene are MNHEY and SMNVEV (reference sequence). The CDR3 length is 12 residues. V gave up 11 bases and J gave up 10 bases, with 18 bases separating them. The CDR3 DNA reads as TGTGCCGGAGGGACTGCTGCGGGGGAGCAGTTCTTC. Its protein is CAGGTAAGEQFF.

This clone occurred a few times. The J gene is TRBJ2-1, the V gene TRBV5-4, with 14 positions matching TRBD2. The V and J ends lost 3 bases and 1 base, in that order; junction bases with no gene match: 12. This CDR3 is 20 amino acids long. Germline CDR1 is SGHNT and CDR2 is YYREEE (reference sequence). Written as DNA, the CDR3 is TGTGCCAGCAGCTCCCCCCCGGGACTAGCGGGAGATACTTCCTACAATGAGCAGTTCTTC. Protein: CASSSPPGLAGDTSYNEQFF.

The table lists this clone with a count of one. The J gene is TRBJ2-1, the V gene TRBV7-8; D is perhaps TRBD2 (6 bases). Germline lookup yields CDR1 SGHVS and CDR2 FQNEAQ. The V end lost 0 bases, the J end lost 8 bases, and 8 bases lay between the germline ends. The CDR3 consists of 13 residues. CDR3 sequence reads: CASSLARDDEQFF. Written as DNA, the CDR3 is TGTGCCAGCAGCTTAGCGCGGGACGATGAGCAGTTCTTC.

Points on this clone: A read error may account for a junction end that differs from germline. The V gene is TRBV24-1, the J gene TRBJ2-2; 10 bases align to TRBD2. Germline V gives CDR1 KGHDR, CDR2 SFDVKD. The CDR3 length is 14 residues. The CDR3 nucleotides read TGTGCCCCTTCTAGCGGGGGAGAACACCGGGGAGCTGTTTTT. Translating it yields CAPSSGGEHRGAVF.